This T cell receptor beta chain was observed in a study of blood T cell repertoires in COVID-19. Study details: Sites across the United States, Italy and Spain contributed samples from acute and convalescent COVID-19. Sources were T cells, B-cell-depleted T cells, or PBMCs; the material itself was cDNA or gDNA.

Germline CDR1 SGHRS, CDR2 YFSETQ. V shed 2 bases and J 3 bases; nucleotides not matched to a gene: 5. The CDR3 runs 15 residues. Under the authors' procedure: Reference gene primer amplification in the assay estimated nucleated cell counts. Profiled with immunoSEQ multiplex PCR; TCRdb holds only in-frame clones, not every one. V, J and clone size derive from that table, while D and trimming were established from the DNA sequence. Found here are around 78,000 clones, under 85% of them singletons; the top ten hold about 9.9%. What was sequenced was peripheral blood. This TCR was recovered from a human donor in a cohort sampled during active COVID-19. The rearrangement links TRBV5-1 to TRBJ1-2, with 9 bases identical to TRBD1. The CDR3 sequence: CASSFLTGGDYGYTF. The CDR3 DNA reads TGCGCCAGCAGCTTTTTGACAGGGGGGGACTATGGCTACACCTTC.